This paragraph covers one TCR beta chain sequence. The data originate from a study of radiation and T cells in renal cell carcinoma. The V gene's germline CDR1 is SGHTA and CDR2 FQGNSA. This CDR3 has 12 residues. V shed 4 bases and J shed 7 bases, with 10 bases lying between them. Indicated time point: baseline pretreatment blood. Treatment: 15 Gy SBRT to primary tumor, nephrectomy 4 weeks later. Generated by immunoSEQ multiplex PCR, the TCRdb table keeps only in-frame clones and is missing some. Of approximately 150,000 clones in the sample, roughly 80% were seen once. Sequencing was performed on blood, taken from a patient whose treatment included radiotherapy and nephrectomy. The source is a woman aged 45 to 65 with renal cell carcinoma. This chain uses TRBV7-2 with TRBJ1-1; no firm D call. CDR3 in amino acids: CASSYEVGEAFF. In nucleotides, the CDR3 is TGTGCCAGCAGCTATGAGGTGGGTGAAGCTTTCTTT.